These T cell receptor beta chains were read from a single sample in a study of technical replicates of blood from several donors. This table comes from immunoSEQ multiplex PCR, and its TCRdb copy is limited to in-frame clones, with some not included. The sample gives under 75,000 clones, 70% to 90% of which show up once; about 5.5% is in the top ten. Sequencing input: PBMCs. These receptor sequences come from a human donor in good health. Some clones in this sample may be carry-over from other donors' samples. CDR3s include the opening cysteine and the closing phenylalanine or tryptophan.

V gene: TRBV18; J gene: TRBJ1-5; CDR3 protein: CASSPGTGNQPQHF
V gene: TRBV19; J gene: TRBJ1-5; CDR3 protein: CASSITLARGNQPQHF
V gene: TRBV7-2; J gene: TRBJ2-7; CDR3 protein: CASSFLAGGRYEQYF
V gene: TRBV19; J gene: TRBJ1-2; CDR3 protein: CASIPSDRLYGYTF
V gene: TRBV7-2; J gene: TRBJ1-6; CDR3 protein: CASSPRQTNSPLHF
V gene: TRBV11-3; J gene: TRBJ2-3; CDR3 protein: CAFPGSTDTQYF
V gene: TRBV10-2; J gene: TRBJ2-7; CDR3 protein: CASSEGARANEQYF
V gene: TRBV7-2; J gene: TRBJ2-5; CDR3 protein: CASSPQSTGETQYF
V gene: TRBV19; J gene: TRBJ1-2; CDR3 protein: CASNHRGRSAYGYTF
V gene: TRBV30; J gene: TRBJ2-7; CDR3 protein: CAWSVYQGGRQGRQYF
V gene: TRBV11-3; J gene: TRBJ2-3; CDR3 protein: CASSPGRVYSSTDTQYF
V gene: TRBV5-6; J gene: TRBJ2-4; CDR3 protein: CASTPPGGLGDIQYF
V gene: TRBV7-2; J gene: TRBJ2-2; CDR3 protein: CASTTGYRELFF
V gene: TRBV5-4; J gene: TRBJ2-7; CDR3 protein: CASRRDFSSYEQYF
V gene: TRBV11-2; J gene: TRBJ2-5; CDR3 protein: CASGRGYQETQYF
V gene: TRBV6-5; J gene: TRBJ2-6; CDR3 protein: CASSRGGANVLTF